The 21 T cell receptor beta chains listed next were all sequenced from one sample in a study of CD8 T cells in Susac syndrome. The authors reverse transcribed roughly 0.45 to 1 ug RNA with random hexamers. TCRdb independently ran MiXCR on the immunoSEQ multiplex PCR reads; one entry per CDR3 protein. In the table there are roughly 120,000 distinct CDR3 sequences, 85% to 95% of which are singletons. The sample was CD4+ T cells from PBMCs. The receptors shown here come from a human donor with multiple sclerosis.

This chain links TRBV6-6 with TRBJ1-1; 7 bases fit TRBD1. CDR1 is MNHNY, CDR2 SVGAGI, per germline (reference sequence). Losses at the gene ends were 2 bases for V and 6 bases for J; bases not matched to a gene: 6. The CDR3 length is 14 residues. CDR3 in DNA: TGTGCCAGCAGTTACGTACAGGGGACCTCTGAAGCTTTCTTT. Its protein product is CASSYVQGTSEAFF.

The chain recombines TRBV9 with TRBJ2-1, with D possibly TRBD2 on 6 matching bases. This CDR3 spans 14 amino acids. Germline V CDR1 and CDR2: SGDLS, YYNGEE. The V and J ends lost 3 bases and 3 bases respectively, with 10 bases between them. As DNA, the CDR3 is TGTGCCAGCAGCGCGGACGGGGGCTACAATGAGCAGTTCTTC. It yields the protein CASSADGGYNEQFF.

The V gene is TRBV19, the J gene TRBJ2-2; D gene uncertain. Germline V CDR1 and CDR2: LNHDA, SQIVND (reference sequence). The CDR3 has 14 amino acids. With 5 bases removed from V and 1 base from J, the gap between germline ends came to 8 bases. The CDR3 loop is CASSQSRNTGELFF. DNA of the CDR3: TGTGCCAGTAGTCAGAGCAGGAACACCGGGGAGCTGTTTTTT.

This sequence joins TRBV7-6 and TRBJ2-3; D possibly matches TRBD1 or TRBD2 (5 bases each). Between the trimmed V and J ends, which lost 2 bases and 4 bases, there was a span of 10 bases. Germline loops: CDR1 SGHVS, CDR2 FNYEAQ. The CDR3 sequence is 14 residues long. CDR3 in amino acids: CASSLLGTADTQYF. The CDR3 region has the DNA TGTGCCAGCAGCTTATTAGGGACCGCAGATACGCAGTATTTT.

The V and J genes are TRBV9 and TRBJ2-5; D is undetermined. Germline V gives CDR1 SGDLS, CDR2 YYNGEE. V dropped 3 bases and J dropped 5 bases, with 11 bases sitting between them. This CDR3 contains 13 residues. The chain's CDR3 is CASSEALGETQYF. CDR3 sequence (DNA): TGTGCCAGCAGCGAGGCCCTAGGTGAGACCCAGTACTTC.

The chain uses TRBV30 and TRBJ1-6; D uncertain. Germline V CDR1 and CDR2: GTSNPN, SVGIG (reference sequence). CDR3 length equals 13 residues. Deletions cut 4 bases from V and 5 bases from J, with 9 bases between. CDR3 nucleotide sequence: TGTGCCTGGACTGGAACCAATAATTCACCCCTCCACTTT. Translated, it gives CAWTGTNNSPLHF. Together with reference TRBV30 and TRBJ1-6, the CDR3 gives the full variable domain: SQTIHQWPATLVQPVGSPLSLECTVEGTSNPNLYWYRQAAGRGLQLLFYSVGIGQISSEVPQNLSASRPQDRQFILSSKKLLLSDSGFYLCAWTGTNNSPLHFGNGTRLTVT.

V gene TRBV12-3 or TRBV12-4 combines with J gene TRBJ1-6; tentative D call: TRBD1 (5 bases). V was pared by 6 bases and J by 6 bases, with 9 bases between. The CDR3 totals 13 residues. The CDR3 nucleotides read TGTGCCAGCAGAATGAGGGGTAATTCACCCCTCCACTTT. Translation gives CASRMRGNSPLHF.

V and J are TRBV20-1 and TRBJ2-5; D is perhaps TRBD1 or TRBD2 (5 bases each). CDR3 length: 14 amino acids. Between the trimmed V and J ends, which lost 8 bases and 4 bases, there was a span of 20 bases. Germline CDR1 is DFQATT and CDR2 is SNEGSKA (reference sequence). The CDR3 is CSLRLSSRGETQYF. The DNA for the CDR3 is TGCAGTCTGAGGCTCTCGTCGAGGGGAGAGACCCAGTACTTC.

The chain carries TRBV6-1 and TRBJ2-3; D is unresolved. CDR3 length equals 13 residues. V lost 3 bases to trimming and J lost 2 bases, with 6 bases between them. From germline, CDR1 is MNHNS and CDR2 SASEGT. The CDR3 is CASSEGYTDTQYF. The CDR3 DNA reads TGTGCCAGCAGTGAGGGATACACAGATACGCAGTATTTT.

As DNA, the CDR3 is TGTGCCAGCAGCTTCAAAGGGACAGTTACCGGGGAGCTGTTTTTT. Translation: CASSFKGTVTGELFF. V usage is TRBV11-1 and J usage is TRBJ2-2, with 7 positions matching TRBD1. This CDR3 region has 15 residues. The J segment lost 5 bases and the V segment lost 3 bases, leaving 6 bases of the junction unmatched. CDR1 and CDR2 (germline): SGHAT, FQDESV (reference sequence).

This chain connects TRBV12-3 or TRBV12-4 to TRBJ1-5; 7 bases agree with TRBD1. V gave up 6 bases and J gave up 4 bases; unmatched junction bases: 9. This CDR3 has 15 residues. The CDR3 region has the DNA TGTGCCAGCAGCGCGACAGGGCCAGGGAATCAGCCCCAGCATTTT. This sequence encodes CASSATGPGNQPQHF.

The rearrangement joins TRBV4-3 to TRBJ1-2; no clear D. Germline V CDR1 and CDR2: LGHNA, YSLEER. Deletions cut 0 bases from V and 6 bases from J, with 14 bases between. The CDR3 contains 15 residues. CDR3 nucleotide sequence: TGCGCCAGCAGCCAAGATCATTTAGTCGATGATGGCTACACCTTC. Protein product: CASSQDHLVDDGYTF.

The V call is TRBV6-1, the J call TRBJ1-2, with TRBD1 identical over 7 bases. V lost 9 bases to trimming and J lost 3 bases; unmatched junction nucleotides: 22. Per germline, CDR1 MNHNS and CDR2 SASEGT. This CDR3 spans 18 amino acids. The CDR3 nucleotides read TGTGCCAGGGCAAAAAAAGGGGGACAGTCCTTTGGAGACTATGGCTACACCTTC. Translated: CARAKKGGQSFGDYGYTF.

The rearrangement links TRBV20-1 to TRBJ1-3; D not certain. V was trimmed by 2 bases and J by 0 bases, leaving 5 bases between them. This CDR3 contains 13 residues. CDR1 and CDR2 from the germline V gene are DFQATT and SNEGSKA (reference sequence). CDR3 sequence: CSARRDSGNTIYF. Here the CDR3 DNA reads TGCAGTGCTAGACGGGACTCTGGAAACACCATATATTTT.

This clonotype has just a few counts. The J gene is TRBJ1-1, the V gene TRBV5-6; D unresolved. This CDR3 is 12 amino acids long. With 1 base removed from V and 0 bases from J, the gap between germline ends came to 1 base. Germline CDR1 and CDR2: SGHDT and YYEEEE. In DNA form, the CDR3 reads TGTGCCAGCAGCTTGTTGAACACTGAAGCTTTCTTT. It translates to CASSLLNTEAFF.

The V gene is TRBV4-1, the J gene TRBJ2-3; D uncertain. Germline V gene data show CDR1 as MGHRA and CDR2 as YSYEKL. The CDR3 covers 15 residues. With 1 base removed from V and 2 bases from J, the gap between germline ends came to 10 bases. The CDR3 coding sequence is TGCGCCAGCAGCCAAGCGCATCAACACACAGATACGCAGTATTTT. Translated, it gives CASSQAHQHTDTQYF.

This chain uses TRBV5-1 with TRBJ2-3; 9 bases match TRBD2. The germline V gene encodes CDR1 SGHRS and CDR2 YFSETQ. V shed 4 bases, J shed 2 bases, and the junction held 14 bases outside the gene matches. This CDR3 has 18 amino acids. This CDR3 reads CASSPKPASGDFTDTQYF. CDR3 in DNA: TGCGCCAGCAGCCCAAAGCCGGCTAGCGGGGACTTCACAGATACGCAGTATTTT.

CDR3 DNA: TGTGCCAGTAGTAGTTGGGGGGCCTTAGAGACCCAGTACTTC. Its protein product is CASSSWGALETQYF. V and J are TRBV19 and TRBJ2-5, with D perhaps TRBD1 or TRBD2 (6 bases each). Germline CDR1 reads LNHDA; CDR2 reads SQIVND (reference sequence). This CDR3 comprises 14 residues. V gave up 4 bases and J gave up 4 bases, with 13 bases separating them.

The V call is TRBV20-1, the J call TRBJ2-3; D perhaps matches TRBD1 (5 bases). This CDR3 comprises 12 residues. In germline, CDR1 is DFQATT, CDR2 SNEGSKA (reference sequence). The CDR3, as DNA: TGCGGGGTTGTGGGGCACACAGATACGCAGTATTTT. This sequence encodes CGVVGHTDTQYF.

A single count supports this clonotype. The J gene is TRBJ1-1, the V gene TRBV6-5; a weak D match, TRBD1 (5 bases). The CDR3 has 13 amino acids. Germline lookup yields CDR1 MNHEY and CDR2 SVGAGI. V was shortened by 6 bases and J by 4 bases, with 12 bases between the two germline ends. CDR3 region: CASSRSGVTEAFF. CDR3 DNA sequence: TGTGCCAGCAGCCGGTCGGGGGTCACTGAAGCTTTCTTT.

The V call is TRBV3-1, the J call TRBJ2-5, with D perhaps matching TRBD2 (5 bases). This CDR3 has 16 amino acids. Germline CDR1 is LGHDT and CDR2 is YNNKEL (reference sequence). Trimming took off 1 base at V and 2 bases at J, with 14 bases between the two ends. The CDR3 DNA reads TGTGCCAGCAGCCAAGCTGTATCCGGGGTTCAAGAGACCCAGTACTTC. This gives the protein CASSQAVSGVQETQYF.